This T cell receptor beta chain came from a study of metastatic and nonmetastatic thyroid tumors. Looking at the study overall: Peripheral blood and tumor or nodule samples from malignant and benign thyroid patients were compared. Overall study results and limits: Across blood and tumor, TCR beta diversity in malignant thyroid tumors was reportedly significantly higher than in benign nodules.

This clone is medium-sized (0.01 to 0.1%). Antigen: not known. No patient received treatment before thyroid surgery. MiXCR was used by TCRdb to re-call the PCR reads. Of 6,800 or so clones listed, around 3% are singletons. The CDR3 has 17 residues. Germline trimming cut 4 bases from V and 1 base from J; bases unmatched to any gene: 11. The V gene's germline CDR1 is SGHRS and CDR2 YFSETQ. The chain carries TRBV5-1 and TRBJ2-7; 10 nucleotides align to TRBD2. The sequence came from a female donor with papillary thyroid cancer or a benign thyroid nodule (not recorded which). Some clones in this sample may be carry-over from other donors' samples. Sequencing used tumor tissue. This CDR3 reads CASSRRSTSGESYEQYF. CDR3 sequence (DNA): TGCGCCAGCAGCCGGCGATCAACTAGCGGGGAATCCTACGAGCAGTACTTC.